Sequencing of this TCR beta chain was carried out in a study of molecular identifiers for immune sequencing clone quantification (dated by TCRdb to about 2018). About the full investigation: For a replicate experiment, RNA from roughly 18,000 or 92,000 naive CD8 T cells was divided into five aliquots, and four of the five aliquots were sequenced. This methods study used CD8 T cells to benchmark TCR RNA copy counting and molecular-identifier clustering-based TCR repertoire sequencing (MIDCIRS). Study-wide findings and limitations: Even against a background of some 1 million naive CD8 T cells, spiked-in Jurkat TCR RNA amounting to a single cell's worth was reported to be detectable. Clones above 20 RNA copies held over 98% of molecules in CMV-specific effector cells but under 1% in naive cells. The naive libraries included spiked-in Jurkat TCR RNA (about nine copies' worth), and this RNA is not part of the donor repertoire. The sizes of highly expanded clones could end up underestimated when identical TCR molecules share a barcode. When barcode sub-clustering was not used, chimeric consensus sequences inflated TCR diversity, with chimeras reaching as high as 47%. Modeling estimated about three recovered TCR RNA copies per cell, compared with about 10 by digital PCR, which implies 30% to 35% capture efficiency.

Naive CD8 T cell libraries were made from about 21,000 to 970,000 sorted cells using 10%, 30% or 50% of purified RNA. On a BD FACSAria II, naive CD8 T cells were FACS-sorted as CD8+CD4-CCR7+CD45RA+ and collected into RLT Plus buffer. Detection sensitivity was tested by spiking Jurkat RNA equal to ten or so TCR copies' worth into samples containing roughly 19,000-1,100,000 naive CD8 T cells. CD8 T cells were enriched with RosetteSep CD8+ T Cell Enrichment Cocktail and Ficoll-Paque, followed by ACK red cell lysis. V gives up 4 bases and J gives up 0 bases, and the segment between their germline ends measures 17 bases. There are 18 amino acids in the CDR3, from cysteine to phenylalanine inclusive. This entry keeps only the CDR3 DNA: 54 bases, framed from base 1. Sequences SGHRS (CDR1) and YFSETQ (CDR2) are obtained from the germline V gene. Ten or more counts support this clonotype. Its antigen is unknown. No qualities accompany the bases; no much larger clone lies one base away.

Library preparation employed PCR. TCRdb records Illumina HiSeq 4000 as the sequencer. Bulk TCR libraries were made following a previously described method, with the TCR primers given in Table S5. The Qiagen AllPrep DNA/RNA kit was used to purify total RNA. Reads from multiple sequencing runs of the same library were pooled before analysis. The study's own analysis went as follows. Reads were retained only if an exact TCR constant sequence was present, and the retained reads were trimmed to 150 nt and grouped according to their 12-nt molecular barcodes. Reads inside each barcode group were sub-clustered using a 15% Levenshtein threshold, and a quality-weighted consensus sequence was constructed for each RNA molecule. Non-functional sequences were removed, as were lower-count sequences one edit away from another. On the basis of fitting two negative binomial distributions, barcode sub-clusters with fewer than 20% of the maximum read count were discarded. Using fastp at Q25 and MiXCR, TCRdb reprocessed the public reads and kept productive beta chains. Every entry covers one CDR3 protein and lists the most common genes and DNA from its rows. TCRdb's processing, not the authors', yielded these V and J calls. In this sample the table shows tens of thousands of distinct CDR3 sequences, under 20% of which occur a single time. Clones ranked in the top ten supply 1.4% to 1.5% of the sample.

Material for sequencing was naive CD8+ T cells from blood, with Jurkat cell RNA spiked in. The cell subset or site label here, explained by the study, means: FACS-sorted CD8+CD4-CCR7+CD45RA+ naive T cells. The chain couples TRBV5-1 to TRBJ2-6; the D gene is perhaps TRBD1, on 5 matching bases. The TCR originated in a human donor in good health. Some libraries in this study had Jurkat cell RNA spiked in. The CDR3: CASSPTSTAHSGANVLTF. The DNA sequence follows: TGCGCCAGCAGCCCTACATCGACAGCGCACTCTGGGGCCAACGTCCTGACTTTC.